A single sample gave rise to the 32 T cell receptor beta chains below, sequenced in a study of breast tumors, draining lymph nodes, adjacent tissues. Each CDR3 protein gets one entry after TCRdb re-called the multiplex PCR reads with MiXCR. The sample records 190,000 or so distinct CDR3 sequences, around 29% being singletons. Samples came from axillary lymph nodes draining the breast cancer. The specimen was axillary lymph node tissue. The receptors were gathered from a female donor with breast cancer. Some clones in this sample may be carry-over from other donors' samples.

The rearrangement links TRBV7-2 to TRBJ1-5; D remains ambiguous. V was trimmed by 5 bases and J by 9 bases, leaving 5 bases between them. The V gene's germline CDR1 is SGHTA and CDR2 FQGNSA. The CDR3 is 10 residues long. The CDR3 sequence: CASSLWPQHF. CDR3 bases: TGTGCCAGCAGCCTTTGGCCCCAGCATTTT.

This clonotype was found many times. The rearrangement uses TRBV7-2 and TRBJ2-3; maybe TRBD2 (6 bases). Germline CDR1 SGHTA, CDR2 FQGNSA. V lost 0 bases, J lost 5 bases, and 6 bases lay in between. This CDR3 spans 13 amino acids. The CDR3 loop is CASSLARGDTQYF. CDR3 nucleotides: TGTGCCAGCAGCTTAGCGCGGGGAGATACGCAGTATTTT.

This rearrangement joins TRBV6-4 to TRBJ1-2; D remains unclear. Germline CDR1 MRHNA, CDR2 SNTAGT. There are 17 residues in the CDR3. Deletions cut 5 bases from V and 5 bases from J, with 24 bases between. The CDR3 loop reads CASSLRRIYGERYGYTF. The CDR3 region has the DNA TGTGCCAGCAGTTTAAGGCGGATCTACGGGGAAAGATATGGCTACACCTTC.

A remark on this clonotype: The junction departs from germline at one end; a sequencing error may be responsible. V is TRBV15 and J is TRBJ2-7; 9 bases are a match to TRBD1. The CDR3 length is 14 residues. Germline-derived CDR1 and CDR2 are LNHNV and YYDKDF (reference sequence). The CDR3 DNA reads as TGTGCCAGCAGCTGGGACAGGGTAGTCGGCGAGCAGTACTTC. Amino acids: CASSWDRVVGEQYF.

The count of this clonotype is one. The rearrangement links TRBV7-8 to TRBJ1-5, with D tentatively TRBD1 (6 bases). The CDR3 is made up of 14 amino acids. Germline assignment: CDR1 SGHVS and CDR2 FQNEAQ. The V gene lost 1 base and the J gene lost 5 bases, with 9 bases spanning the gap. CDR3 region: CASSLVRGHQPQHF. CDR3 in DNA: TGTGCCAGCAGCTTAGTCAGGGGCCATCAGCCCCAGCATTTT.

In this sample, this clonotype turned up many times. V usage is TRBV7-9 and J usage is TRBJ1-2, with D possibly TRBD1 on 6 matching bases. The length of the CDR3 is 13 residues. With 4 bases removed from V and 3 bases from J, the gap between germline ends came to 9 bases. From germline, CDR1 is SEHNR and CDR2 FQNEAQ (reference sequence). CDR3 loop: CASSSTGYYGYTF. CDR3 sequence (DNA): TGTGCCAGCAGCTCTACAGGGTACTATGGCTACACCTTC.

About this clonotype: The junction differs from germline at one of its ends, possibly a read error. The chain recombines TRBV9 with TRBJ2-6; either TRBD1 or TRBD2 may fit D (5 bases each). Germline lookup yields CDR1 SGDLS and CDR2 YYNGEE. The CDR3 runs to 12 residues. This CDR3 is CASRGTGASEAF. Written as DNA, the CDR3 is TGTGCCAGCAGAGGGACCGGGGCGAGTGAAGCTTTC.

This clonotype has ten or more counts. This chain uses TRBV5-8 with TRBJ1-5; D gene unclear. This CDR3 contains 14 residues. Germline V gives CDR1 SGHTS, CDR2 YDEGEE. Trimming left V 2 bases short and J 7 bases short, with 13 bases between. CDR3 amino acids: CASSLGWNPQPQHF. CDR3 in DNA: TGTGCCAGCAGCTTAGGGTGGAATCCGCAGCCCCAGCATTTT.

This clonotype was detected ten times or more. The V and J genes are TRBV20-1 and TRBJ2-7; 10 bases align to TRBD1. Germline CDR1 reads DFQATT; CDR2 reads SNEGSKA (reference sequence). The CDR3 runs to 13 residues. Trimming removed 5 bases from V and 2 bases from J; junction bases left unmatched: 3. CDR3 in amino acids: CSALGTGAYEQYF. CDR3 DNA: TGCAGTGCTCTCGGGACAGGGGCCTACGAGCAGTACTTC.

The chain links TRBV4-1 to TRBJ2-7; TRBD1 matches at 7 bases. The CDR3 runs 15 residues. V dropped 4 bases and J dropped 2; count of bases not matched to a gene: 8. Per germline, CDR1 MGHRA and CDR2 YSYEKL. The CDR3 loop is CASSPFRDSAYEQYF. Here the CDR3 DNA reads TGCGCCAGCAGCCCCTTCCGGGACAGCGCCTACGAGCAGTACTTC.

Details on this clonotype: At one end, the junction sequence differs from germline, possibly due to a read error. The V gene is TRBV6-4, the J gene TRBJ1-5; D is perhaps TRBD1 (5 bases). Germline loops: CDR1 MRHNA, CDR2 SNTAGT. The CDR3 has 16 residues. The CDR3 DNA sequence: TGTGCCAGCAGTGGCGTTGAGAAACGGGGCAATCAGCCCCAGCACTTT. Translated: CASSGVEKRGNQPQHF.

There are many counts of this clonotype. V and J are TRBV3-1 and TRBJ1-2, with D uncertain. Between the trimmed V and J ends, which lost 4 bases and 7 bases, there was a span of 13 bases. The germline V gene has CDR1 LGHDT and CDR2 YNNKEL (reference sequence). CDR3 length: 13 residues. The CDR3 region has the DNA TGTGCCAGCAGCCGAACAGCGGACTTTGGCTACACCTTC. Its protein is CASSRTADFGYTF.

Comments on this clonotype: A read error may account for a junction end that differs from germline. The chain uses TRBV18 and TRBJ1-1, with 9 bases identical to TRBD1. Germline V gene data show CDR1 as KGHSH and CDR2 as LQKENI. This CDR3 is 16 amino acids long. The CDR3 spells CASSPGTGRMNTEAVF. The CDR3 DNA reads as TGTGCCAGCTCACCAGGGACAGGGAGAATGAACACTGAAGCTGTCTTT.

This clonotype was seen once. V usage is TRBV7-9 and J usage is TRBJ2-3, with a possible D match to TRBD2 (6 bases). V was cut by 5 bases and J by 5 bases, with 14 bases left in between. Germline CDR1 reads SEHNR; CDR2 reads FQNEAQ (reference sequence). This CDR3 has 14 amino acids. CDR3 amino acids: CASSRGLPQDTQYF. The CDR3 region has the DNA TGTGCCAGCAGCCGAGGACTACCCCAAGATACGCAGTATTTT.

This clonotype has only one observation. The V call is TRBV7-2, the J call TRBJ1-2; a weak D match, TRBD1 (5 bases). This CDR3 region has 18 residues. V was pared by 1 base and J by 4 bases, with 22 bases between. Germline V gene data show CDR1 as SGHTA and CDR2 as FQGNSA. Written as DNA, the CDR3 is TGTGCCAGCAGCTTAGGAATAGCGGGGGTGGGGCTCCTCTATGGCTACACCTTC. Its translation: CASSLGIAGVGLLYGYTF. The entire variable domain, with the rest obtained from reference TRBV7-2 and TRBJ1-2, is as follows: GAGVSQSPSNKVTEKGKDVELRCDPISGHTALYWYRQSLGQGLEFLIYFQGNSAPDKSGLPSDRFSAERTGGSVSTLTIQRTQQEDSAVYLCASSLGIAGVGLLYGYTFGSGTRLTVV.

This clonotype appeared many times. This chain's CDR3 is CASSLGQGFTDTQYF. Here the CDR3 DNA reads TGTGCCAGCAGCCTCGGTCAAGGATTCACAGATACGCAGTATTTT. J is TRBJ2-3 and V is TRBV7-9, with no clear D. The V gene lost 5 bases and the J gene lost 2 bases, with 14 bases spanning the gap. CDR3 length: 15 residues. Germline V CDR1 and CDR2: SEHNR, FQNEAQ (reference sequence).

There are many counts of this clonotype. The chain has TRBV19 and TRBJ2-7, with 7 positions matching TRBD1. Germline assignment: CDR1 LNHDA and CDR2 SQIVND (reference sequence). The CDR3 length is 16 residues. The junction had 14 bases not matched to a gene; V was cut back by 5 bases and J by 4 bases. The DNA for the CDR3 is TGTGCCAGTAGTCCTCATTACAGGGGTAAGGCATACGAGCAGTACTTC. It encodes CASSPHYRGKAYEQYF.

This clonotype has at least ten counts. V usage is TRBV30 and J usage is TRBJ1-6; 9 nucleotides align to TRBD1. The V segment lost 2 bases and the J segment 9 bases; nucleotides outside the gene matches: 8. Germline V CDR1 and CDR2: GTSNPN, SVGIG (reference sequence). The CDR3 contains 15 residues. The CDR3 sequence is CAWSSGQGSGSPLHF. In DNA, the CDR3 is TGTGCCTGGAGTTCGGGACAGGGATCCGGTTCACCCCTCCACTTT.

The chain has TRBV2 and TRBJ1-6; possible D gene TRBD1, 5 bases. Trimming removed 6 bases at V and 4 bases at J, with 16 bases between. The CDR3 has 16 amino acids. Germline V lookup: CDR1 SNHLY, CDR2 FYNNEI. The CDR3 sequence is CASSSPSRQYNSPLHF. The CDR3 DNA reads as TGTGCCAGCAGCTCCCCATCCCGACAGTATAATTCACCCCTCCACTTT.

This clonotype was detected only a few times. The chain combines TRBV29-1 with TRBJ1-1, with 8 bases matching TRBD1. The CDR3 extends over 16 amino acids. Germline values: CDR1 SQVTM, CDR2 ANQGSEA. The ends lost 3 bases at V and 0 bases at J; junction bases unmatched: 9. CDR3 protein: CSVDRTGGGMNTEAFF. For the CDR3, the DNA is TGCAGCGTTGATAGAACAGGGGGGGGCATGAACACTGAAGCTTTCTTT.

This clonotype has at least ten counts. This chain joins TRBV7-2 and TRBJ2-1, with 7 bases aligning to TRBD1. Germline CDR1 SGHTA, CDR2 FQGNSA. The CDR3 is 14 amino acids. J gave up 8 bases and V 3 bases, and 7 bases lay outside the gene matches. CDR3 protein: CASSFRTGWDEQFF. CDR3 coding DNA: TGTGCCAGCAGCTTTCGGACAGGATGGGATGAGCAGTTCTTC.

There are many counts of this clonotype. The gene calls are TRBV2 and TRBJ2-4; perhaps TRBD1 as D (6 bases). Trimming stripped 6 bases from V and 8 bases from J, with 17 bases between. This CDR3 spans 14 amino acids. The germline CDR1 and CDR2 sequences are SNHLY and FYNNEI. CDR3 coding DNA: TGTGCCAGCAGCGCCCGCAGCGAGGGGGACATTCAGTACTTC. Translation: CASSARSEGDIQYF.

This chain links TRBV11-3 with TRBJ2-2; 9 bases fit TRBD2. The junction had 20 bases not matched to a gene; V was cut back by 4 bases and J by 5 bases. Per the germline V gene, CDR1 is SGHNT and CDR2 is YENEEA. There are 20 residues in the CDR3. The CDR3 reads CASSSDVESTREGRTGELFF. CDR3 coding DNA: TGTGCCAGCAGCTCGGACGTGGAGTCGACGCGGGAGGGCCGAACCGGGGAGCTGTTTTTT.

This clonotype was found many times. The chain combines TRBV4-2 with TRBJ2-5; perhaps TRBD2 as D (5 bases). CDR1 LGHNA and CDR2 YNFKEQ come from the germline V gene. V was clipped by 0 bases and J by 5 bases, with 13 bases between them. This CDR3 region has 15 residues. CDR3 in amino acids: CASSQDDYPQETQYF. CDR3 in DNA: TGTGCCAGCAGCCAAGACGACTATCCCCAGGAGACCCAGTACTTC.

This clonotype came up many times. V and J are TRBV5-1 and TRBJ2-7; the match to TRBD2 covers 9 bases. From germline, CDR1 is SGHRS and CDR2 YFSETQ. Trimming took 4 bases from V and 2 from J; bases not matched to a gene: 7. The CDR3 length is 15 residues. CDR3 region: CASSAWGGRAYEQYF. CDR3 sequence (DNA): TGCGCCAGCAGCGCCTGGGGCGGGAGGGCCTACGAGCAGTACTTC.

The V and J genes are TRBV11-2 and TRBJ2-5, with a possible D match to TRBD2 (9 bases). The CDR3 spans 18 residues. CDR1 and CDR2 from the germline V gene are SGHAT and FQNNGV. Trimming shortened V by 5 bases and J by 2 bases, and 24 bases separated the two germline ends. The CDR3 nucleotides read TGTGCCAGCAGCCTCCCGGGCAGGGGGCTAGCGGGACAAGAGACCCAGTACTTC. The encoded protein is CASSLPGRGLAGQETQYF.

This rearrangement joins TRBV29-1 to TRBJ2-1; no reliable D call. The germline gives CDR1 SQVTM, CDR2 ANQGSEA. The CDR3 spans 12 residues. Trimming took 4 bases from V and 10 from J, leaving 14 bases between them. CDR3 DNA: TGCAGCGTTGTTTACTACTTATGGGAGCAGTTCTTC. Encoded protein: CSVVYYLWEQFF.

This clonotype was observed a few times. V usage is TRBV6-6 and J usage is TRBJ1-1, with D perhaps TRBD1 (6 bases). The CDR3 runs to 15 residues. V lost 6 bases and J 1 base, leaving 15 bases between the germline ends. The V gene's germline CDR1 is MNHNY and CDR2 SVGAGI (reference sequence). As DNA, the CDR3 is TGTGCCAGCAGCCAACAGGGTTTGGCGAACACTGAAGCTTTCTTT. Translation: CASSQQGLANTEAFF.

The chain uses TRBV4-2 and TRBJ2-5, with a possible D match to TRBD2 (6 bases). V was clipped by 0 bases and J by 13 bases, with 18 bases between them. CDR1 and CDR2 from the germline V gene are LGHNA and YNFKEQ. The CDR3 has 14 residues. This chain's CDR3 is CASSQEKDRGELYF. The DNA of the CDR3 is TGTGCCAGCAGCCAAGAAAAGGACCGCGGGGAGCTGTACTTC.

This clonotype was recorded many times. This chain connects TRBV2 to TRBJ1-5; D is ambiguous. Germline V lookup: CDR1 SNHLY, CDR2 FYNNEI. The ends were cut back, 3 bases at V and 7 bases at J, with 13 bases in the middle. The CDR3 consists of 14 residues. CDR3 bases: TGTGCCAGCAGTGATGGAAGGGTGGACCAGCCCCAGCATTTT. Translating it yields CASSDGRVDQPQHF.

This clonotype was detected ten times or more. V gene TRBV20-1 combines with J gene TRBJ1-5; the D is unclear. This CDR3 has 11 amino acids. CDR1 is DFQATT and CDR2 is SNEGSKA in the germline V gene (reference sequence). V was cut by 3 bases and J by 11 bases, with 11 bases left in between. DNA for the CDR3: TGCAGTGCTAGCGAGGAGGTGGCCCAGCATTTT. It translates to CSASEEVAQHF.

This clonotype was seen ten or more times. The J gene is TRBJ2-1, the V gene TRBV6-4; 8 bases match TRBD2. Trimming cost V 3 bases and J 9 bases; bases outside gene matches: 10. The CDR3 covers 15 residues. Germline CDR1 reads MRHNA; CDR2 reads SNTAGT. The CDR3 loop is CASSETGTRAGEQFF. The CDR3 DNA reads as TGTGCCAGCAGTGAAACCGGGACTAGGGCCGGTGAGCAGTTCTTC.